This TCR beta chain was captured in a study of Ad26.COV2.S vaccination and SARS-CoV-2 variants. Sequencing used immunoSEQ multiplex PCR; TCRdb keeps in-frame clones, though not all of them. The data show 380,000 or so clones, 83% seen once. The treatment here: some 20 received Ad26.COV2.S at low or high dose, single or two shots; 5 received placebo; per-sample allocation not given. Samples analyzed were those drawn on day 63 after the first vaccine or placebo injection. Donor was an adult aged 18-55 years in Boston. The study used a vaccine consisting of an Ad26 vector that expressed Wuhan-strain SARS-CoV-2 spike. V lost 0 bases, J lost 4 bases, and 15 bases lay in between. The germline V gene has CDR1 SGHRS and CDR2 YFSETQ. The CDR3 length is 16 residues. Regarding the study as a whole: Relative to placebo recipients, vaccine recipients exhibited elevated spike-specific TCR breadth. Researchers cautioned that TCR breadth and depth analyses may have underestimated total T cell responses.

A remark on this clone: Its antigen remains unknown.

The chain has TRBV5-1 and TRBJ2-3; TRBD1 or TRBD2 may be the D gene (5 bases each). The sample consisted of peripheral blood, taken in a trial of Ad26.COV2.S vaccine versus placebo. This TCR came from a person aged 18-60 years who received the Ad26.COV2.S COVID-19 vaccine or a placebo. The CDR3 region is CASSLARARDADTQYF. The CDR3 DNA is TGCGCCAGCAGCTTGGCCCGGGCGAGGGACGCAGATACGCAGTATTTT. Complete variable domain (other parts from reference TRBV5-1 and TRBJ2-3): KAGVTQTPRYLIKTRGQQVTLSCSPISGHRSVSWYQQTPGQGLQFLFEYFSETQRNKGNFPGRFSGRQFSNSRSEMNVSTLELGDSALYLCASSLARARDADTQYFGPGTRLTVL.